This is a list of T cell receptor beta chains from one sample in a study of beta chain features in type 1 diabetes. Profiled with immunoSEQ multiplex PCR; TCRdb holds only in-frame clones, not every one. The data contain around 450,000 clones, 10% to 12% of them singletons. The sequenced sample was naive CD4+ T cells from blood. The source is a woman aged 18 to 35 in good health. The CDR3 runs from the conserved cysteine through the conserved F or W. The order of the fields is clone size, V gene, J gene, D gene, CDR3 protein, CDR3 DNA. The D gene is left open where the match is weak. The size field is filled for only some rows; it gives once, few, many or a size class.

NA	TRBV25-1	TRBJ2-7	NA	CASSDRTGLSDEQYF	TGTGCCAGCAGTGACCGGACGGGTTTAAGCGACGAGCAGTACTTC
few	TRBV5-4	TRBJ2-7	NA	CASSSRTGSYEQYF	TGTGCCAGCAGCTCTAGGACGGGATCCTACGAGCAGTACTTC
NA	TRBV27	TRBJ2-1	TRBD1	CASSPGQYNEQFF	TGTGCCAGCAGTCCGGGACAGTACAATGAGCAGTTCTTC
few	TRBV29-1	TRBJ2-7	TRBD2	CSVEVAGLAGFSYEQYF	TGCAGCGTTGAGGTAGCGGGGCTAGCGGGATTCTCCTACGAGCAGTACTTC
NA	TRBV7-2	TRBJ2-1	NA	CASSLNRVGTNEQFF	TGTGCCAGCAGCTTAAATCGAGTGGGAACTAATGAGCAGTTCTTC
few	TRBV18	TRBJ2-3	NA	CASSVADTQYF	TGTGCCAGCTCAGTCGCAGATACGCAGTATTTT
few	TRBV18	TRBJ2-7	NA	CASSPTATHYEQYF	TGTGCCAGCTCACCGACGGCCACACACTACGAGCAGTACTTC
NA	TRBV30	TRBJ2-7	TRBD2	CAWRRLAGPREQYF	TGTGCCTGGAGGAGACTAGCGGGGCCTCGCGAGCAGTACTTC
NA	TRBV25-1	TRBJ1-1	TRBD1	CASSDQGAVHTEAFF	TGTGCCAGCAGTGATCAGGGGGCAGTTCACACTGAAGCTTTCTTT
few	TRBV6-1	TRBJ1-4	NA	CASRTDNEKLFF	TGTGCCAGCAGGACCGATAATGAAAAACTGTTTTTT
NA	TRBV2	TRBJ2-5	NA	CASTVQVNPGTQYF	TGTGCCAGCACGGTCCAGGTCAACCCGGGGACCCAGTACTTC
NA	TRBV6-1	TRBJ2-1	NA	CATQGGQFF	TGTGCCACCCAGGGGGGGCAGTTCTTC
few	TRBV14	TRBJ2-1	NA	CASSQVGNPYNEQFF	TGTGCCAGCAGCCAAGTCGGGAACCCCTACAATGAGCAGTTCTTC
few	TRBV6-5	TRBJ2-5	TRBD1	CASSYQGQPGKTQYF	TGTGCCAGCAGTTACCAGGGACAGCCAGGCAAGACCCAGTACTTC
NA	TRBV2	TRBJ2-3	NA	CASSLTGGTDTQYF	TGTGCCAGCAGTCTAACTGGGGGCACAGATACGCAGTATTTT
few	TRBV7-9	TRBJ2-5	NA	CASSFRPETQYF	TGTGCCAGCAGCTTCCGTCCGGAGACCCAGTACTTC
NA	TRBV5-1	TRBJ2-6	NA	CASSLARDGVSGANVLTF	TGCGCCAGCAGCTTGGCCCGAGACGGAGTCTCTGGGGCCAACGTCCTGACTTTC
few	TRBV25-1	TRBJ2-5	NA	CASSEGRVVETQYF	TGTGCCAGCAGTGAGGGTAGAGTGGTAGAGACCCAGTACTTC
few	TRBV7-9	TRBJ1-2	NA	CASSLEGNGYTF	TGTGCCAGCAGCTTAGAAGGGAATGGCTACACCTTC
few	TRBV5-4	TRBJ2-3	TRBD1	CASSLGQGRGDTQYF	TGTGCCAGCAGCTTAGGACAGGGACGGGGAGATACGCAGTATTTT
NA	TRBV28	TRBJ1-5	NA	CASSSPGASAMPQHF	TGTGCCAGCAGTTCCCCCGGGGCTTCAGCTATGCCCCAGCATTTT
few	TRBV4-1	TRBJ2-5	NA	CASSQDGTFQETQYF	TGCGCCAGCAGCCAAGATGGGACCTTCCAAGAGACCCAGTACTTC
few	TRBV12-5	TRBJ1-2	TRBD1	CASGLVISGQGNYGYTF	TGTGCTAGTGGTTTGGTAATAAGCGGACAGGGAAACTATGGCTACACCTTC
NA	TRBV5-1	TRBJ2-1	NA	CASSFRQGYEQFF	TGCGCCAGCAGCTTCAGGCAGGGCTATGAGCAGTTCTTC
NA	TRBV4-3	TRBJ2-3	TRBD2	CASSHGLAGTDTQYF	TGCGCCAGCAGCCACGGACTAGCGGGAACAGATACGCAGTATTTT
few	TRBV14	TRBJ2-2	TRBD1	CASRTTGDNTGELFF	TGTGCCAGCCGAACGACAGGGGATAACACCGGGGAGCTGTTTTTT
NA	TRBV18	TRBJ1-4	TRBD1	CASSPGTGGAELFF	TGTGCCAGCTCACCTGGGACAGGGGGCGCGGAACTGTTTTTT
NA	TRBV19	TRBJ1-1	NA	CASRNRDEAFF	TGTGCCAGTAGAAACAGGGATGAAGCTTTCTTT
few	TRBV7-9	TRBJ2-5	NA	CASSLGSAGETQYF	TGTGCCAGCAGCTTAGGATCTGCGGGGGAGACCCAGTACTTC
NA	TRBV5-6	TRBJ2-5	TRBD1	CASSVTGEETQYF	TGTGCCAGCAGCGTCACAGGGGAAGAGACCCAGTACTTC
NA	TRBV7-2	TRBJ2-4	NA	CASSLAMDSLAKNIQYF	TGTGCCAGCAGCTTAGCAATGGACTCCCTAGCCAAAAACATTCAGTACTTC
few	TRBV14	TRBJ1-3	NA	CASSAAVGNTIYF	TGTGCCAGCAGCGCAGCGGTTGGAAACACCATATATTTT
NA	TRBV6-5	TRBJ1-3	NA	CASRLRVAENTIYF	TGTGCCAGCAGACTCAGGGTAGCCGAAAACACCATATATTTT
few	TRBV29-1	TRBJ1-1	TRBD1	CSVEGWTGKVTEAFF	TGCAGCGTTGAGGGGTGGACAGGGAAGGTAACTGAAGCTTTCTTT
few	TRBV29-1	TRBJ1-1	NA	CSARQSWNTEAFF	TGCAGCGCTCGACAGTCCTGGAACACTGAAGCTTTCTTT